The 30 T cell receptor beta chains below come from one sample, sequenced in a study of blood T cell repertoires in COVID-19. Using immunoSEQ multiplex PCR, the repertoire was profiled, and TCRdb retains in-frame clones only, with some absent. The sample has 68,000 or so clones; around 87% are singletons. Sequencing input: peripheral blood. The receptors were sampled from a man between 50 and 59 years old with active COVID-19.

J is TRBJ1-1 and V is TRBV5-6, with 8 bases aligning to TRBD1. V gave up 4 bases and J gave up 1 base; unmatched junction bases: 6. CDR1 is SGHDT and CDR2 is YYEEEE in the germline V gene. The CDR3 is 15 residues long. CDR3 nucleotides: TGTGCCAGCAGCACTCCCAGGGGGCCGAACACTGAAGCTTTCTTT. This encodes CASSTPRGPNTEAFF.

The chain links TRBV21-1 to TRBJ1-2; TRBD1, the table's D call, was not compared with the DNA. TRBV21-1 is assigned pseudogene status. CDR3 length equals 17 residues. The CDR3 sequence is CASSKLEVDSEVYGYTF. The DNA for the CDR3 is TGTGCCAGCAGCAAACTTGAGGTCGACAGTGAGGTCTATGGCTACACCTTC.

Only one count was recorded for this clone. The chain couples TRBV5-1 to TRBJ1-2; 10 positions agree with TRBD1. The CDR3 is 14 amino acids. V lost 8 bases, J lost 4 bases, and 8 bases stayed unmatched. CDR1 and CDR2 from the germline V gene are SGHRS and YFSETQ. The CDR3 here is CASRPGQGTYGYTF. CDR3 sequence (DNA): TGCGCCAGTCGTCCGGGACAGGGGACCTATGGCTACACCTTC.

The chain is built from TRBV27 and TRBJ2-1; TRBD2 matches at 9 bases. This CDR3 contains 20 residues. Germline assignment: CDR1 MNHEY and CDR2 SMNVEV (reference sequence). Trimming cost V 5 bases and J 9 bases; bases outside gene matches: 26. The CDR3 DNA reads TGTGCCAGCAGTCCGCAAGGCTCGGGACTAGCCCGTAACCTTTACGGTGAGCAGTTCTTC. Residues: CASSPQGSGLARNLYGEQFF.

The chain recombines TRBV18 with TRBJ2-7; D call uncertain. The CDR3 has 14 residues. V shed 3 bases and J shed 6 bases, with 15 bases lying between them. Germline V gene sequence: CDR1 KGHSH, CDR2 LQKENI. In DNA, the CDR3 is TGTGCCAGCTCACCCCCGGTGGGTAGAGGCGAGCAGTACTTC. Translating gives CASSPPVGRGEQYF. Full variable domain (outside the CDR3, taken from reference TRBV18 and TRBJ2-7): NAGVMQNPRHLVRRRGQEARLRCSPMKGHSHVYWYRQLPEEGLKFMVYLQKENIIDESGMPKERFSAEFPKEGPSILRIQQVVRGDSAAYFCASSPPVGRGEQYFGPGTRLTVT.

J is TRBJ2-1 and V is TRBV7-2; D remains unclear. Per germline, CDR1 SGHTA and CDR2 FQGNSA. V was cut by 8 bases and J by 2 bases, with 10 bases left in between. CDR3 length: 13 amino acids. The CDR3 bases are TGTGCCAGCTCTATAAAAACCTACAATGAGCAGTTCTTC. Its protein product is CASSIKTYNEQFF.

The chain joins TRBV28 to TRBJ1-4; TRBD1 matches 7 bases. The germline gives CDR1 MDHEN, CDR2 SYDVKM. The CDR3 loop spans 17 amino acids. V was clipped by 3 bases and J by 1 base; unmatched bases: 8. CDR3 nucleotides: TGTGCCAGCAGTTTCTACAGGGGATTCGAAACTAATGAAAAACTGTTTTTT. Protein product: CASSFYRGFETNEKLFF.

The chain couples TRBV7-2 to TRBJ1-6; 7 bases agree with TRBD1. This CDR3 has 15 residues. CDR1 SGHTA and CDR2 FQGNSA come from the germline V gene. Germline trimming cut 1 base from V and 4 bases from J; bases unmatched to any gene: 1. The CDR3 here is CASSLEGAYNSPLHF. The CDR3 coding sequence is TGTGCCAGCAGCTTAGAGGGGGCTTATAATTCACCCCTCCACTTT.

The chain uses TRBV28 and TRBJ1-2; D is uncertain. The CDR3 spans 15 residues. V gave up 6 bases and J gave up 7 bases, with 21 bases separating them. Germline CDR1 is MDHEN and CDR2 is SYDVKM. In nucleotides, the CDR3 is TGTGCCAGCAGCTCCCCGGTGCGGGTGGTAGCTGGCTACACCTTC. This sequence encodes CASSSPVRVVAGYTF.

The rearrangement links TRBV5-6 to TRBJ2-7; D gene ambiguous. CDR1 is SGHDT and CDR2 is YYEEEE in the germline V gene. The CDR3 has 12 amino acids. V lost 3 bases to trimming and J lost 1 base, with 5 bases between them. In DNA form, the CDR3 reads TGTGCCAGCAGCTCCCCATCCTACGAGCAGTACTTC. This translates into CASSSPSYEQYF.

The V and J genes are TRBV19 and TRBJ2-5; possible D gene TRBD1, 6 bases. The CDR3 spans 17 residues. V was cut by 4 bases and J by 5 bases, with 23 bases left in between. CDR1 and CDR2 (germline): LNHDA, SQIVND (reference sequence). The CDR3 coding sequence is TGTGCCAGTAGTACTACTAAGGGACATCTCCCGGGGGAGACCCAGTACTTC. Its translation is CASSTTKGHLPGETQYF.

This clone was observed a handful of times. J is TRBJ2-1 and V is TRBV6-2 or TRBV6-3; the D gene is possibly TRBD2 (6 bases). From germline, CDR1 is MNHEY and CDR2 SVGEGT. The length of the CDR3 is 17 residues. Trimming pared 6 bases from V and 12 bases from J, leaving 30 bases between. The CDR3 reads CASSPFPGDGPTRMQFF. Written as DNA, the CDR3 is TGTGCCAGCAGCCCGTTCCCCGGGGACGGACCGACTAGGATGCAGTTCTTC.

This chain links TRBV27 with TRBJ1-1; perhaps TRBD1 as D (5 bases). From germline, CDR1 is MNHEY and CDR2 SMNVEV (reference sequence). V shed 5 bases and J shed 0 bases, with 10 bases lying between them. This CDR3 has 14 amino acids. CDR3 coding DNA: TGTGCCAGCAGTAGCGGGGCCATGAACACTGAAGCTTTCTTT. Translation: CASSSGAMNTEAFF.

The chain couples TRBV6-5 to TRBJ1-1, with TRBD1 matching over 10 bases. Germline V gene sequence: CDR1 MNHEY, CDR2 SVGAGI. CDR3 length equals 16 residues. The junction had 9 bases not matched to a gene; V was cut back by 2 bases and J by 6 bases. CDR3 DNA sequence: TGTGCCAGCAGTTACACCGGGACAGGGGTCACACCTGAAGCTTTCTTT. Translated, it gives CASSYTGTGVTPEAFF.

This clone turned up a few times. The chain recombines TRBV24-1 with TRBJ2-1; 9 positions agree with TRBD2. With V trimmed by 9 bases and J by 3 bases, 2 bases remained unmatched. The germline gives CDR1 KGHDR, CDR2 SFDVKD. There are 13 residues in the CDR3. CDR3 sequence (DNA): TGTGCCACCCAAGCGGGAGGCTACAATGAGCAGTTCTTC. This codes for CATQAGGYNEQFF.

V and J are TRBV7-8 and TRBJ1-1; a weak D match, TRBD1 (6 bases). Germline V gene sequence: CDR1 SGHVS, CDR2 FQNEAQ. The CDR3 sequence is 13 residues long. The V end was cut by 5 bases, the J end by 1 base, with 8 bases between. The CDR3 nucleotides are TGTGCCAGCAGCCCGGGACAGAACACTGAAGCTTTCTTT. Translated, it gives CASSPGQNTEAFF.

In DNA form, the CDR3 reads TGTGCCAGCAGTTCCGACAGGGTGAACACTGAAGCTTTCTTT. Its translation: CASSSDRVNTEAFF. J is TRBJ1-1 and V is TRBV28; 7 nucleotides agree with TRBD1. From germline, CDR1 is MDHEN and CDR2 SYDVKM. The V gene end was trimmed by 4 bases and the J gene end by 0 bases; junction bases not matched to a gene: 2. This CDR3 comprises 14 residues. The variable domain in full, with the rest retrieved from reference TRBV28 and TRBJ1-1, is DVKVTQSSRYLVKRTGEKVFLECVQDMDHENMFWYRQDPGLGLRLIYFSYDVKMKEKGDIPEGYSVSREKKERFSLILESASTNQTSMYLCASSSDRVNTEAFFGQGTRLTVV.

This chain joins TRBV5-6 and TRBJ1-6; possible D gene TRBD1, 6 bases. Trimming shortened V by 1 base and J by 8 bases, and 10 bases separated the two germline ends. The CDR3 has 14 amino acids. Germline assignment: CDR1 SGHDT and CDR2 YYEEEE. The CDR3 bases are TGTGCCAGCAGCTTGCAGGGGTCGGATTCACCCCTCCACTTT. Translating it yields CASSLQGSDSPLHF.

The chain uses TRBV19 and TRBJ2-3, with 12 bases lining up with TRBD2. With 3 bases clipped from V and 3 bases from J, the junction kept 1 base outside the gene matches. The germline CDR1 and CDR2 sequences are LNHDA and SQIVND (reference sequence). This CDR3 contains 15 residues. The CDR3 DNA reads as TGTGCCAGTAGTATGGGGACTAGCGGGACAGATACGCAGTATTTT. The encoded protein is CASSMGTSGTDTQYF.

The chain has TRBV27 and TRBJ2-3; 12 bases agree with TRBD2. J was trimmed by 5 bases and V by 7 bases; bases with no gene match: 7. From germline, CDR1 is MNHEY and CDR2 SMNVEV (reference sequence). The CDR3 runs to 15 residues. The CDR3 coding sequence is TGTGCCAGCACCCAAGCACTAGCGGGAGGAGATACGCAGTATTTT. Amino acids: CASTQALAGGDTQYF.

The chain carries TRBV19 and TRBJ1-2, with a possible D match to TRBD1 (5 bases). Trimming cost V 3 bases and J 2 bases, with 16 bases left between them. Germline CDR1 and CDR2: LNHDA and SQIVND (reference sequence). The CDR3 has 16 amino acids. In DNA, the CDR3 is TGTGCCAGTAGTATTTATGAGACAGCAAGCAACTATGGCTACACCTTC. This gives the protein CASSIYETASNYGYTF.

This clone showed up just once. The V call is TRBV5-4, the J call TRBJ2-3, with 8 bases aligning to TRBD2. The CDR3 is made up of 16 amino acids. Germline values: CDR1 SGHNT, CDR2 YYREEE (reference sequence). The V gene end was trimmed by 4 bases and the J gene end by 0 bases; junction bases not matched to a gene: 7. The CDR3 sequence is CASSRGGGRSTDTQYF. The CDR3 coding sequence is TGTGCCAGCAGCCGGGGGGGCGGAAGGAGCACAGATACGCAGTATTTT.

The V and J genes are TRBV5-3 and TRBJ2-7; D possibly corresponds to TRBD1 (5 bases). TRBV5-3 carries the ORF label, with uncertain function. This CDR3 has 15 residues. The V end lost 5 bases, the J end lost 3 bases, and 18 bases lay between the germline ends. CDR3 protein: CARRRALRVFYEQYF. In nucleotides, the CDR3 is TGTGCCAGAAGAAGGGCCCTCAGGGTTTTCTACGAGCAGTACTTC.

The chain joins TRBV6-2 or TRBV6-3 to TRBJ2-7, with TRBD2 identical over 9 bases. J was trimmed by 3 bases and V by 5 bases; bases with no gene match: 8. This CDR3 comprises 15 residues. The V gene's germline CDR1 is MNHEY and CDR2 SVGEGT. DNA for the CDR3: TGTGCCAGCAGTGGTAGCGGGAGAGGTGGCTACGAGCAGTACTTC. Translating gives CASSGSGRGGYEQYF.

The chain carries TRBV11-1 and TRBJ1-2; D possibly corresponds to TRBD1 (6 bases). Trimming took 1 base from V and 8 from J, leaving 14 bases between them. Germline V gives CDR1 SGHAT, CDR2 FQDESV (reference sequence). The CDR3 contains 14 residues. The CDR3 reads CASSLVIGTGGYTF. Written as DNA, the CDR3 is TGTGCCAGCAGCTTAGTGATCGGAACAGGGGGCTACACCTTC.

This rearrangement joins TRBV2 to TRBJ1-2, with TRBD1 identical over 9 bases. The CDR3 consists of 15 residues. CDR1 SNHLY and CDR2 FYNNEI come from the germline V gene. The V gene end was trimmed by 5 bases and the J gene end by 3 bases; junction bases not matched to a gene: 7. The DNA for the CDR3 is TGTGCCAGCAGTACCCAGGGACAGGGACACTATGGCTACACCTTC. Its translation: CASSTQGQGHYGYTF.

This chain uses TRBV27 with TRBJ1-6; D not resolved. Trimming took 3 bases from V and 0 from J, leaving 9 bases between them. Germline CDR1 and CDR2: MNHEY and SMNVEV (reference sequence). The CDR3 runs 16 residues. The CDR3 here is CASSFVGSSYNSPLHF. CDR3 nucleotide sequence: TGTGCCAGCAGTTTCGTTGGGAGCTCCTATAATTCACCCCTCCACTTT.

This chain joins TRBV7-9 and TRBJ1-1; the match to TRBD1 covers 9 bases. The CDR3 is 17 amino acids. CDR1 and CDR2 from the germline V gene are SEHNR and FQNEAQ (reference sequence). V dropped 4 bases and J dropped 6; count of bases not matched to a gene: 15. The CDR3 bases are TGTGCCAGCAGCTCCAGTCGGACAGGGGCATTTTACGCTGAAGCTTTCTTT. It yields the protein CASSSSRTGAFYAEAFF. The full variable domain, completed using reference TRBV7-9 and TRBJ1-1, is DTGVSQNPRHKITKRGQNVTFRCDPISEHNRLYWYRQTLGQGPEFLTYFQNEAQLEKSRLLSDRFSAERPKGSFSTLEIQRTEQGDSAMYLCASSSSRTGAFYAEAFFGQGTRLTVV.

The chain employs TRBV4-3 and TRBJ2-3; unclear D gene. From germline, CDR1 is LGHNA and CDR2 YSLEER. Trimming stripped 0 bases from V and 2 bases from J, with 6 bases between. This CDR3 spans 14 amino acids. The CDR3 protein is CASSQEGHTDTQYF. The CDR3 coding sequence is TGCGCCAGCAGCCAAGAGGGCCACACAGATACGCAGTATTTT.

The CDR3: CAWSIALAVGAQYF. The CDR3 nucleotides are TGTGCCTGGAGTATCGCCCTAGCGGTGGGGGCCCAGTACTTC. V usage is TRBV30 and J usage is TRBJ2-5; 7 bases align to TRBD2. CDR3 length: 14 amino acids. V lost 2 bases and J lost 9; bases outside the gene matches: 12. CDR1 and CDR2 from the germline V gene are GTSNPN and SVGIG (reference sequence).